These 17 T cell receptor beta chains share one sample of origin, sequenced in a study of blood T cell repertoires in COVID-19. The method was immunoSEQ multiplex PCR; TCRdb's version includes in-frame clones alone and lacks a portion of them. The sample yields roughly 140,000 clones, over 80% seen once. Sequencing used peripheral blood. The receptors derive from a woman over 75 with acute or convalescent COVID-19.

J is TRBJ1-1 and V is TRBV5-1; D perhaps matches TRBD1 (5 bases). This CDR3 has 16 amino acids. From germline, CDR1 is SGHRS and CDR2 YFSETQ. The V end was cut by 3 bases, the J end by 0 bases, with 15 bases between. CDR3 amino acids: CASSSQGPGMNTEAFF. CDR3 DNA: TGCGCCAGCAGCTCCCAGGGTCCGGGTATGAACACTGAAGCTTTCTTT.

The rearrangement joins TRBV5-1 to TRBJ2-1; D is possibly TRBD2 (7 bases). The CDR3 covers 15 residues. The germline V gene has CDR1 SGHRS and CDR2 YFSETQ. Trimming cost V 4 bases and J 7 bases, with 18 bases left between them. CDR3: CASSLARGTTNEQFF. The CDR3 coding sequence is TGCGCCAGCAGCCTGGCTAGGGGGACTACAAATGAGCAGTTCTTC. Full variable domain (missing parts from reference TRBV5-1 and TRBJ2-1): KAGVTQTPRYLIKTRGQQVTLSCSPISGHRSVSWYQQTPGQGLQFLFEYFSETQRNKGNFPGRFSGRQFSNSRSEMNVSTLELGDSALYLCASSLARGTTNEQFFGPGTRLTVL.

The chain recombines TRBV18 with TRBJ2-2; 13 positions match TRBD2. V was pared by 3 bases and J by 2 bases, with 9 bases of the junction left unmatched. This CDR3 spans 19 amino acids. The V gene's germline CDR1 is KGHSH and CDR2 LQKENI. CDR3 residues: CASSPSNGLAGVNTGELFF. The CDR3 bases are TGTGCCAGCTCACCGTCAAATGGACTAGCGGGGGTTAACACCGGGGAGCTGTTTTTT.

This sequence joins TRBV7-2 and TRBJ2-7, with unresolved D. Trimming removed 1 base from V and 4 bases from J, with 8 bases in between. CDR3 size: 13 residues. Per the germline V gene, CDR1 is SGHTA and CDR2 is FQGNSA. CDR3 nucleotide sequence: TGTGCCAGCAGCTTAGAACGGGTGTACGAGCAGTACTTC. It specifies CASSLERVYEQYF.

J is TRBJ1-1 and V is TRBV2; D remains ambiguous. This CDR3 comprises 13 residues. V lost 5 bases and J lost 5, with 12 bases in between. The germline CDR1 and CDR2 sequences are SNHLY and FYNNEI. The CDR3: CASSPNRNTEAFF. For the CDR3, the DNA is TGTGCCAGCAGTCCAAACAGAAATACTGAAGCTTTCTTT.

The chain recombines TRBV6-1 with TRBJ1-1, with TRBD1 identical over 8 bases. Unmatched junction bases numbered 6, after V lost 0 bases and J lost 9 bases. CDR1 MNHNS and CDR2 SASEGT come from the germline V gene. There are 14 residues in the CDR3. CDR3 amino acids: CASSEAPGQVKAFF. In nucleotides, the CDR3 is TGTGCCAGCAGTGAAGCCCCGGGACAGGTGAAAGCTTTCTTT.

The V gene is TRBV21-1, the J gene TRBJ1-5; TRBD1 is the table's D call, not checked against the DNA. TRBV21-1 is listed as a pseudogene. The CDR3 sequence is 13 residues long. CDR3 residues: CANPGQGNQPQHF. CDR3 DNA sequence: TGTGCCAACCCGGGACAGGGCAATCAGCCCCAGCATTTT.

The V gene is TRBV10-3, the J gene TRBJ1-1; D uncertain. In germline, CDR1 is ENHRY, CDR2 SYGVKD. V lost 4 bases and J 6 bases, leaving 6 bases between the germline ends. The CDR3 loop spans 11 amino acids. CDR3 loop: CAISGGAEAFF. In nucleotides, the CDR3 is TGTGCCATCAGTGGCGGGGCTGAAGCTTTCTTT.

The chain couples TRBV4-2 to TRBJ1-3, with D tentatively TRBD1 (5 bases). Germline values: CDR1 LGHNA, CDR2 YNFKEQ. The CDR3 has 16 residues. V lost 3 bases, J lost 0 bases, and 12 bases lay in between. In nucleotides, the CDR3 is TGTGCCAGCAGCCAGGAGACAGCTTACTCTGGAAACACCATATATTTT. Translated: CASSQETAYSGNTIYF.

This chain links TRBV19 with TRBJ2-3; a possible D gene is TRBD2 (5 bases). CDR3 length: 16 residues. CDR1 and CDR2 (germline): LNHDA, SQIVND (reference sequence). V was shortened by 3 bases and J by 1 base, with 14 bases between the two germline ends. CDR3 in DNA: TGTGCCAGTAGTATCGAGGGTTCCAGGCGCACAGATACGCAGTATTTT. Its protein is CASSIEGSRRTDTQYF. The whole variable domain, remainder taken from reference TRBV19 and TRBJ2-3, is DGGITQSPKYLFRKEGQNVTLSCEQNLNHDAMYWYRQDPGQGLRLIYYSQIVNDFQKGDIAEGYSVSREKKESFPLTVTSAQKNPTAFYLCASSIEGSRRTDTQYFGPGTRLTVL.

This chain links TRBV27 with TRBJ2-1; weak D call: TRBD1 (6 bases). CDR3 length equals 14 residues. Trimming removed 5 bases at V and 6 bases at J, with 14 bases between. Germline V gives CDR1 MNHEY, CDR2 SMNVEV (reference sequence). CDR3 nucleotides: TGTGCCAGCAGTACGGACAGAGTAGTCAATGAGCAGTTCTTC. Translated, it gives CASSTDRVVNEQFF.

The chain carries TRBV6-2 or TRBV6-3 and TRBJ2-7; possibly TRBD1 for D (6 bases). CDR1 and CDR2 from the germline V gene are MNHEY and SVGEGT. This CDR3 contains 13 residues. The V gene lost 4 bases and the J gene lost 4 bases, with 11 bases spanning the gap. The CDR3 region is CASSSGTSYEQYF. The CDR3 DNA reads TGTGCCAGCAGTTCCGGGACAAGTTACGAGCAGTACTTC.

V gene TRBV7-2 combines with J gene TRBJ1-5, with 9 positions matching TRBD1. This CDR3 comprises 15 residues. V was pared by 5 bases and J by 5 bases, with 7 bases of the junction left unmatched. CDR1 is SGHTA and CDR2 is FQGNSA in the germline V gene. DNA for the CDR3: TGTGCCAGCAGCGGGGGGACAGGGATATATCAGCCCCAGCATTTT. Translation: CASSGGTGIYQPQHF.

The gene calls are TRBV3-1 (or the pseudogene TRBV3-2) and TRBJ1-2; unclear D gene. V was clipped by 1 base and J by 4 bases, with 7 bases between them. This CDR3 is built from 13 residues. The germline gives CDR1 LGHDT, CDR2 YNNKEL (reference sequence). CDR3 amino acids: CASSQGWSYGYTF. The DNA of the CDR3 is TGTGCCAGCAGCCAAGGCTGGAGCTATGGCTACACCTTC.

Turning to this clone: Other nucleotide sequences from this sample produce the same CDR3. The gene calls are TRBV7-3 and TRBJ1-2, with 9 bases aligning to TRBD1. Germline values: CDR1 SGHTA, CDR2 FQGTGA. This CDR3 spans 13 amino acids. The junction had 2 bases not matched to a gene; V was cut back by 4 bases and J by 5 bases. In DNA form, the CDR3 reads TGTGCCAGCAGCTCGGGACAGGGATATGGCTACACCTTC. This gives the protein CASSSGQGYGYTF.

As concerns this clone: At one of its ends the junction is not consistent with the germline gene, which may arise from a read error. The chain recombines TRBV7-7 with TRBJ2-2; the D gene is possibly TRBD1 (5 bases). This CDR3 contains 15 residues. Germline-derived CDR1 and CDR2 are SSHAT and FNYEAQ (reference sequence). CDR3 DNA: TGTGCTAGCAGTCCAGACAGAGCGAACACCGGGGAGCTGTTTTTT. Protein product: CASSPDRANTGELFF.

This clone has only a few counts. V usage is TRBV27 and J usage is TRBJ2-7; a possible D gene is TRBD2 (5 bases). The CDR3 sequence is 13 residues long. Trimming took 4 bases from V and 3 from J, leaving 10 bases between them. The germline gives CDR1 MNHEY, CDR2 SMNVEV (reference sequence). CDR3 sequence: CASSSSGGYEQYF. Here the CDR3 DNA reads TGTGCCAGCAGTTCTTCCGGAGGCTACGAGCAGTACTTC.